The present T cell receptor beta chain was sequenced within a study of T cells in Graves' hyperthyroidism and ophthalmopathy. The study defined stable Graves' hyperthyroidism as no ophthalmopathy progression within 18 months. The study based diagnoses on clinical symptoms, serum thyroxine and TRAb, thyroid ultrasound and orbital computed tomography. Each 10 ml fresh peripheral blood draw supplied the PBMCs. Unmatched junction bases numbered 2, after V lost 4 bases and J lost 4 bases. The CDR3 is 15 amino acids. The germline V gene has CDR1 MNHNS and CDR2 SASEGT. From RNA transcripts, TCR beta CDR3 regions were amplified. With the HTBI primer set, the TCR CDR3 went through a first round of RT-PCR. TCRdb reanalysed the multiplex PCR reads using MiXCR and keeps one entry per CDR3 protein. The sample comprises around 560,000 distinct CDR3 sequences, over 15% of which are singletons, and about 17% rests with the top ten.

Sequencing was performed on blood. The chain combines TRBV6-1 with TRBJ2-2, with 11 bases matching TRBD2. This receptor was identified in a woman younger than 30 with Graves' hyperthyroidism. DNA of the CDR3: TGTGCCAGCAGTGTAGCGGGAGGGCCCACCGGGGAGCTGTTTTTT. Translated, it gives CASSVAGGPTGELFF.